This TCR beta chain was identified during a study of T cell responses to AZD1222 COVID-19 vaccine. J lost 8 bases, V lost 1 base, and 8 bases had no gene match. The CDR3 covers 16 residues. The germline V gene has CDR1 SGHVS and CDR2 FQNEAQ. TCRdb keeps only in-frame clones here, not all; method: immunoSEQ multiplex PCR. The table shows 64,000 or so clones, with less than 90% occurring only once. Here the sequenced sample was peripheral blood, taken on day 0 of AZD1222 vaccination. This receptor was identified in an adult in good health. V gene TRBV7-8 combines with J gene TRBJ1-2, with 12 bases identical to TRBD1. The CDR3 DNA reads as TGTGCCAGCAGCTTAGTTAGGGACAGGGGGCGCGGAGGCTACACCTTC. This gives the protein CASSLVRDRGRGGYTF.